This entry lists 11 T cell receptor beta chains sequenced from one sample in a study of human T cells and chemical hapten exposure (dated by TCRdb to the early 2020s). The library was generated by RACE. Sequencer: NextSeq 500. Using fastp trimming at Q25 and MiXCR clonotype assembly, TCRdb reanalyzed the public sequencing data and kept in-frame beta chains. Entries are consolidated by CDR3 protein sequence, retaining the most common genes and DNA. Across this sample there are about 80,000 distinct CDR3 sequences, with 11% to 15% seen only once. The top ten clones comprise 4.6% of the sample. Taken with the paper, the label for time point translates to: pre-sensitization, week 0. According to the study, the label for this sample's treatment or condition signals: therapeutic diphenylcyclopropenone sensitization with weekly scalp DPC. The source material was whole blood, sampled in connection with sensitization to the hapten diphenylcyclopropenone (DPC). The receptor set was obtained from a woman between 50 and 59 years old with alopecia areata. Some clones in this sample may be carry-over from other donors' samples.

The table lists this clonotype with a count of one. V usage is TRBV19 and J usage is TRBJ2-2; D is unresolved. The CDR3 runs 13 residues. CDR1 LNHDA and CDR2 SQIVND come from the germline V gene (reference sequence). V lost 4 bases and J lost 6, with 9 bases in between. CDR3: CASSKVISGELFF. The CDR3 DNA reads TGTGCCAGTAGTAAGGTGATTTCCGGGGAGCTGTTTTTT.

This clonotype turned up a few times. This chain connects TRBV6-6 to TRBJ2-5; TRBD1 is a possible D gene (6 bases). Germline V gene data show CDR1 as MNHNY and CDR2 as SVGAGI (reference sequence). The CDR3 runs 13 residues. V gave up 3 bases and J gave up 4 bases, with 9 bases separating them. The DNA of the CDR3 is TGTGCCAGCAGTTATTTAGGGGGAGAGACCCAGTACTTC. This gives the protein CASSYLGGETQYF.

In its sample, this clonotype was seen once. The genes are TRBV20-1 and TRBJ2-5; 7 bases align to TRBD2. This CDR3 is 15 amino acids long. After removal of 2 bases from V and 6 bases from J, the junction contained 12 bases not matched to a gene. Germline V CDR1 and CDR2: DFQATT, SNEGSKA (reference sequence). CDR3 protein: CSARSLGGSGQTQYF. CDR3 bases: TGCAGTGCTAGAAGTTTGGGCGGGAGCGGACAGACCCAGTACTTC.

The V gene is TRBV19, the J gene TRBJ2-1; 9 nucleotides align to TRBD2. The V segment lost 5 bases and the J segment 8 bases; nucleotides outside the gene matches: 10. The CDR3 contains 15 residues. Per germline, CDR1 LNHDA and CDR2 SQIVND (reference sequence). The CDR3 region has the DNA TGTGCCAGTAGTCCGGTAGCGGGAGACGGTGATGAGCAGTTCTTC. Its translation: CASSPVAGDGDEQFF.

This clonotype was found a few times. V gene TRBV12-3 or TRBV12-4 combines with J gene TRBJ2-2; D unresolved. The V end lost 4 bases, the J end lost 12 bases, and 15 bases lay between the germline ends. The CDR3 spans 13 residues. CDR3: CASSSRLASQLFF. CDR3 in DNA: TGTGCCAGCAGTTCACGACTCGCCTCACAGCTGTTTTTT.

V gene TRBV6-6 combines with J gene TRBJ2-2; 8 positions match TRBD1. The CDR3 runs to 17 residues. Trimming cost V 10 bases and J 3 bases; bases outside gene matches: 16. The germline V gene encodes CDR1 MNHNY and CDR2 SVGAGI (reference sequence). CDR3 sequence (DNA): TGTGCCACTTTGGAGGCCACCGGGACAGGTCACACCGGGGAGCTGTTTTTT. Protein product: CATLEATGTGHTGELFF.

This clonotype was found many times. The V call is TRBV20-1, the J call TRBJ2-1; TRBD2 matches 14 bases. Germline CDR1 is DFQATT and CDR2 is SNEGSKA (reference sequence). V was pared by 1 base and J by 7 bases, with 6 bases of the junction left unmatched. The CDR3 is 16 residues long. This chain's CDR3 is CSARAPGLAGGNEQFF. The CDR3 bases are TGCAGTGCTAGAGCTCCAGGACTAGCGGGAGGAAATGAGCAGTTCTTC.

J is TRBJ2-1 and V is TRBV9, with D possibly TRBD2 on 5 matching bases. The V and J ends lost 0 bases and 1 base respectively, with 11 bases between them. The CDR3 contains 16 residues. CDR1 is SGDLS, CDR2 YYNGEE, per germline. CDR3 residues: CASSVDGRMSYNEQFF. The DNA for the CDR3 is TGTGCCAGCAGCGTAGATGGGAGAATGTCCTACAATGAGCAGTTCTTC.

This clonotype has ten or more counts. J is TRBJ2-2 and V is TRBV30, with D unresolved. The V end was cut by 4 bases, the J end by 6 bases, with 12 bases between. The CDR3 is 13 amino acids. Germline V gene data show CDR1 as GTSNPN and CDR2 as SVGIG (reference sequence). CDR3: CAWKNSIAGELFF. For the CDR3, the DNA is TGTGCCTGGAAGAATAGCATCGCCGGGGAGCTGTTTTTT.

V gene TRBV20-1 combines with J gene TRBJ2-7; D not certain. The CDR3 length is 10 residues. CDR1 and CDR2 from the germline V gene are DFQATT and SNEGSKA (reference sequence). V shed 3 bases and J shed 4 bases, with 4 bases lying between them. CDR3 in DNA: TGCAGTGCTAGTTCATACGAGCAGTACTTC. Translating gives CSASSYEQYF.

The J gene is TRBJ2-1, the V gene TRBV5-1, with a possible D match to TRBD2 (6 bases). Trimming pared 0 bases from V and 5 bases from J, leaving 12 bases between. In germline, CDR1 is SGHRS, CDR2 YFSETQ. The CDR3 has 15 amino acids. CDR3 residues: CASSLGRDGHNEQFF. Here the CDR3 DNA reads TGCGCCAGCAGCTTGGGGCGGGACGGCCACAATGAGCAGTTCTTC.